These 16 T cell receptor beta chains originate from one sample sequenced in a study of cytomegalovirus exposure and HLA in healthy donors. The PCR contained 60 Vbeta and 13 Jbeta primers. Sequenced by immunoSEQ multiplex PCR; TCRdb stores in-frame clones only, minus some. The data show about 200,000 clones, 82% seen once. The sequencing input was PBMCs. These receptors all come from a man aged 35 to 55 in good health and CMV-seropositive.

CDR3 in amino acids: CASKLDSYNEQFF. The CDR3 DNA follows: TGTGCCAGCAAGCTTGACTCCTACAATGAGCAGTTCTTC. The chain links TRBV6-5 to TRBJ2-1, with D unresolved. Germline-derived CDR1 and CDR2 are MNHEY and SVGAGI. This CDR3 has 13 residues. V dropped 7 bases and J dropped 0 bases, with 7 bases sitting between them.

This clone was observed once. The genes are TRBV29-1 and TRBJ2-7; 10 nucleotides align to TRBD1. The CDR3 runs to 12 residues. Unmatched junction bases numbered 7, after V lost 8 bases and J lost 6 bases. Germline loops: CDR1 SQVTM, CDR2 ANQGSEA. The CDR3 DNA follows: TGCAGCACCCGGGGGACAGGGGCCGAGCAGTACTTC. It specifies CSTRGTGAEQYF.

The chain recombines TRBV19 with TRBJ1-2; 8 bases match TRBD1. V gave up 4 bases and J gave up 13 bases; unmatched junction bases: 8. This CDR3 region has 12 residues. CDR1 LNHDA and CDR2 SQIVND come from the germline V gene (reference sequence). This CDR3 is CASSTQTGEGTF. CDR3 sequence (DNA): TGTGCCAGTAGTACCCAGACAGGGGAGGGCACCTTC.

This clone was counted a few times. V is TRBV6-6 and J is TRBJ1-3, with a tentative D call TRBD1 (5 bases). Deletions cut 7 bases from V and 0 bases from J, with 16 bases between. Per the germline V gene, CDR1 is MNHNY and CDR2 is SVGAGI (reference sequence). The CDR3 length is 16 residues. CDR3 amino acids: CASTKGGAPSGNTIYF. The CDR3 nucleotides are TGTGCCAGCACCAAAGGAGGGGCCCCCTCTGGAAACACCATATATTTT.

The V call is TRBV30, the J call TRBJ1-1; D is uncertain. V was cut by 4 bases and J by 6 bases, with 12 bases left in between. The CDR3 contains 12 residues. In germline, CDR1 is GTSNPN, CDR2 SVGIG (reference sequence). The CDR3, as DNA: TGTGCCTGGATGGTCAGTTTCCCTGAAGCTTTCTTT. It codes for CAWMVSFPEAFF.

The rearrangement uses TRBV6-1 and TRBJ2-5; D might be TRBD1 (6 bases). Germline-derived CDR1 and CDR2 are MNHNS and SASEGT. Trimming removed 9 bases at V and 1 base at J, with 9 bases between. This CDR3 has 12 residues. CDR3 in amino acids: CASGDTQETQYF. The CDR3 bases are TGTGCCAGTGGGGACACCCAAGAGACCCAGTACTTC.

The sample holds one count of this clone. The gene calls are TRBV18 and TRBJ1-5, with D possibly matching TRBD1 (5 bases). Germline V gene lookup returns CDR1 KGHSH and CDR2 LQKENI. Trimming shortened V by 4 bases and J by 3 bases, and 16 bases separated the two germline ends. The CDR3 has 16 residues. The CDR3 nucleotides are TGTGCCAGCTCACTAACACAGGTGAACTCCAATCAGCCCCAGCATTTT. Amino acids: CASSLTQVNSNQPQHF.

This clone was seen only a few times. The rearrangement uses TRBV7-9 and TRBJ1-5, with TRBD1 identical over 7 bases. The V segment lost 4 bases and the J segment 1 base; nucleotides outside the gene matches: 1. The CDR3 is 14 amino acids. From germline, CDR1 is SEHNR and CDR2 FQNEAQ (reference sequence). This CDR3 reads CASSSGQSNQPQHF. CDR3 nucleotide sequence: TGTGCCAGCAGCTCGGGACAGAGCAATCAGCCCCAGCATTTT.

CDR3 coding DNA: TGTGCCAGCAGACCCGGAGGGTATCCTGAAGCTTTCTTT. Protein product: CASRPGGYPEAFF. The genes are TRBV25-1 and TRBJ1-1; D is ambiguous. The CDR3 length is 13 residues. Deletions cut 6 bases from V and 6 bases from J, with 14 bases between. Germline V gives CDR1 MGHDK, CDR2 SYGVNS.

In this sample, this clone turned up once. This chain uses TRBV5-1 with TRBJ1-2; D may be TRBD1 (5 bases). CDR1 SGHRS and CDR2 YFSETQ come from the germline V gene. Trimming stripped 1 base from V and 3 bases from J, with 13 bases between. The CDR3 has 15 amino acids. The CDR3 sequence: CASSLKGLEHYGYTF. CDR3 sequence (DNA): TGCGCCAGCAGCTTGAAGGGGTTGGAGCACTATGGCTACACCTTC. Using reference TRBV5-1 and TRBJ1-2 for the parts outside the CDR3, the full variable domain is KAGVTQTPRYLIKTRGQQVTLSCSPISGHRSVSWYQQTPGQGLQFLFEYFSETQRNKGNFPGRFSGRQFSNSRSEMNVSTLELGDSALYLCASSLKGLEHYGYTFGSGTRLTVV.

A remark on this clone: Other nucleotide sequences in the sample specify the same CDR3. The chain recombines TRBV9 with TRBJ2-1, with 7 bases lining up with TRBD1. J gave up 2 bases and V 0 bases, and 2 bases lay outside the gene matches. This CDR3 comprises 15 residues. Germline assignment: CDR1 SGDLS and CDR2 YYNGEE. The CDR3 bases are TGTGCCAGCAGCGTAGGGGACAGTACCTACAATGAGCAGTTCTTC. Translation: CASSVGDSTYNEQFF.

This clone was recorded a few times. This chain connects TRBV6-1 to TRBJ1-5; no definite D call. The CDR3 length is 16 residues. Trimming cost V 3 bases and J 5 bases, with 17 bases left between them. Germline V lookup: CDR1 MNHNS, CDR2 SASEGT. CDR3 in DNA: TGTGCCAGCAGTGACCCTGGCCGGGGTTTGGATCAGCCCCAGCATTTT. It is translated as CASSDPGRGLDQPQHF.

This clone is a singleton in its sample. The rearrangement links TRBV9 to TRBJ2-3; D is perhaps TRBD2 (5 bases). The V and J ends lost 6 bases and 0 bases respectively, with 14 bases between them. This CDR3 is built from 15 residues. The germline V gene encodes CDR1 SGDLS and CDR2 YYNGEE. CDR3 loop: CASNYLGSSTDTQYF. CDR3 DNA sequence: TGTGCCAGCAACTACCTAGGGAGTAGCACAGATACGCAGTATTTT.

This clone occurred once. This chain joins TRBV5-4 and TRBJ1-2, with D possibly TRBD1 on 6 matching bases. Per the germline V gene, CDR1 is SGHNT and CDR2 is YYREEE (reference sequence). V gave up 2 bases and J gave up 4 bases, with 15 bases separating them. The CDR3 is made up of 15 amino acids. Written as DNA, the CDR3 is TGTGCCAGCAGCTTACATAGCGAGGGGGTCTATGGCTACACCTTC. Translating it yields CASSLHSEGVYGYTF.

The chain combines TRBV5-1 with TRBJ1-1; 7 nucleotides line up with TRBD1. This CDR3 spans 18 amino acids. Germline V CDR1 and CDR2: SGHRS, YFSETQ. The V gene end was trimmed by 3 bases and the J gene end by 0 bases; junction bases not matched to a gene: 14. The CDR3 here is CASSSDRGGAGVNTEAFF. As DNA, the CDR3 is TGCGCCAGCAGCTCCGACCGAGGGGGCGCTGGGGTGAACACTGAAGCTTTCTTT.

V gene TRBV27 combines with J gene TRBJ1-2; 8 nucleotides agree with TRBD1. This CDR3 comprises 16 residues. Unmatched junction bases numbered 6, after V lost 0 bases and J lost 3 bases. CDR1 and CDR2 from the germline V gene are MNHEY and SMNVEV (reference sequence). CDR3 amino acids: CASSLSPRQGYYGYTF. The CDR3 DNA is TGTGCCAGCAGTTTATCCCCACGACAGGGGTACTATGGCTACACCTTC.